The 10 T cell receptor beta chains given below trace back to one sample, sequenced in a study of T cell repertoires in cytomegalovirus infection. No antigen has been assigned to these receptors. TCRdb ran MiXCR on the reads and lists one entry per CDR3 protein. The sample has just over 450,000 distinct CDR3 sequences, roughly 46% seen once. The material sequenced was cultured PBMCs, taken from culture after CMV antigen stimulation. The receptors stem from a human donor in good health (CMV status not recorded). Some clones in this sample may be carry-over from other donors' samples.

This clonotype was seen only a few times. The chain employs TRBV7-2 and TRBJ1-5; D gene ambiguous. CDR1 is SGHTA, CDR2 FQGNSA, per germline. This CDR3 region has 16 residues. V was cut by 3 bases and J by 4 bases, with 16 bases left in between. The CDR3 loop is CASSFSAPVGNQPQHF. DNA for the CDR3: TGTGCCAGCAGCTTCTCCGCCCCGGTGGGGAATCAGCCCCAGCATTTT. Based on the CDR3 plus reference TRBV7-2 and TRBJ1-5, the full variable domain is GAGVSQSPSNKVTEKGKDVELRCDPISGHTALYWYRQSLGQGLEFLIYFQGNSAPDKSGLPSDRFSAERTGGSVSTLTIQRTQQEDSAVYLCASSFSAPVGNQPQHFGDGTRLSIL.

The V call is TRBV12-3 or TRBV12-4, the J call TRBJ1-5; D gene ambiguous. CDR3 length equals 13 residues. V was pared by 5 bases and J by 8 bases, with 13 bases between. CDR3 amino acids: CASSVQLVEPQHF. The CDR3 bases are TGTGCCAGCAGTGTACAACTCGTGGAGCCCCAGCATTTT.

The chain combines TRBV15 with TRBJ2-1; 14 bases align to TRBD2. Germline values: CDR1 LNHNV, CDR2 YYDKDF (reference sequence). The CDR3 has 18 residues. J was trimmed by 0 bases and V by 4 bases; bases with no gene match: 5. CDR3 DNA: TGTGCCACCAGCACCTGGACTAGCGGGAGGCCCTCCTACAATGAGCAGTTCTTC. It codes for CATSTWTSGRPSYNEQFF.

This clonotype was observed a handful of times. The gene calls are TRBV7-8 and TRBJ1-2; D not resolved. The germline V gene has CDR1 SGHVS and CDR2 FQNEAQ. V was clipped by 4 bases and J by 3 bases, with 21 bases between them. The CDR3 length is 17 residues. DNA for the CDR3: TGTGCCAGCAGCTACCGGGGAGGCCGGGCCGCCGACTATGGCTACACCTTC. Translating it yields CASSYRGGRAADYGYTF.

The rearrangement uses TRBV20-1 and TRBJ1-1, with D unclear. Germline CDR1 and CDR2: DFQATT and SNEGSKA (reference sequence). The CDR3 runs to 14 residues. V gave up 5 bases and J gave up 4 bases, with 17 bases separating them. The CDR3 DNA is TGCAGTGCTTCGGCCCCCATCGGGAGCACTGAAGCTTTCTTT. Its translation: CSASAPIGSTEAFF.

The chain has TRBV12-3 or TRBV12-4 and TRBJ2-2, with a tentative D call TRBD2 (6 bases). Trimming removed 5 bases from V and 0 bases from J, with 10 bases in between. The CDR3 has 15 residues. The CDR3 protein is CASSPQRANTGELFF. CDR3 nucleotides: TGTGCCAGCAGTCCACAGCGGGCGAACACCGGGGAGCTGTTTTTT.

The rearrangement uses TRBV7-2 and TRBJ2-3; possibly TRBD1 or TRBD2 for D (5 bases each). In germline, CDR1 is SGHTA, CDR2 FQGNSA. This CDR3 comprises 16 residues. V was clipped by 4 bases and J by 6 bases, with 20 bases between them. CDR3 region: CASSSRGPAGRDTQYF. In DNA form, the CDR3 reads TGTGCCAGCAGCTCAAGAGGGCCGGCAGGGCGGGATACGCAGTATTTT.

The J gene is TRBJ2-1, the V gene TRBV12-3 or TRBV12-4, with D possibly being TRBD2 (5 bases). The CDR3 spans 15 residues. V lost 3 bases and J 5 bases, leaving 14 bases between the germline ends. CDR3 loop: CASSFSSEGNNEQFF. CDR3 sequence (DNA): TGTGCCAGCAGTTTCTCGAGCGAGGGTAACAATGAGCAGTTCTTC.

V gene TRBV7-2 combines with J gene TRBJ2-1; TRBD2 might be the D (5 bases). CDR1 and CDR2 (germline): SGHTA, FQGNSA. Trimming cost V 5 bases and J 2 bases, with 13 bases left between them. The CDR3 runs 15 residues. CDR3 amino acids: CASSPLSGTYNEQFF. CDR3 sequence (DNA): TGTGCCAGCAGCCCCCTCAGCGGTACCTACAATGAGCAGTTCTTC.

This clonotype was found a few times. J is TRBJ2-2 and V is TRBV6-1; D is undetermined. V lost 3 bases and J 7 bases, leaving 6 bases between the germline ends. Germline CDR1 reads MNHNS; CDR2 reads SASEGT. This CDR3 is built from 12 residues. As DNA, the CDR3 is TGTGCCAGCAGTGAGGTCAGCGGGGAGCTGTTTTTT. Protein sequence: CASSEVSGELFF.